Sequencing of this T cell receptor (beta chain) was carried out in a study of cytomegalovirus exposure and HLA in healthy donors. The protocol was immunoSEQ multiplex PCR, while the TCRdb copy is restricted to in-frame clones and leaves out a portion. The data show about 170,000 clones, roughly nine tenths seen once. Study-level findings and limits: A classifier reportedly called cytomegalovirus status with high sensitivity and specificity. Within the approximately 120 validation repertoires, first-cohort TCR clusters tended to co-occur, according to a later analysis. The listing of roughly 160 TCR beta chains classed them as cytomegalovirus-associated.

This clone is categorized as medium-sized. Its antigen is currently unknown. Germline loops: CDR1 MDHEN, CDR2 SYDVKM. The CDR3 length is 16 residues. Trimming left V 5 bases short and J 1 base short, with 16 bases between. The chain has TRBV28 and TRBJ2-3, with D maybe TRBD2 (6 bases). This clonotype was sampled from a woman in her 30s in good health and CMV-seronegative. The sequencing input was PBMCs. CDR3 amino acids: CASSLPEGSGTDTQYF. The CDR3 coding sequence is TGTGCCAGCAGTCTCCCGGAGGGATCGGGCACAGATACGCAGTATTTT.